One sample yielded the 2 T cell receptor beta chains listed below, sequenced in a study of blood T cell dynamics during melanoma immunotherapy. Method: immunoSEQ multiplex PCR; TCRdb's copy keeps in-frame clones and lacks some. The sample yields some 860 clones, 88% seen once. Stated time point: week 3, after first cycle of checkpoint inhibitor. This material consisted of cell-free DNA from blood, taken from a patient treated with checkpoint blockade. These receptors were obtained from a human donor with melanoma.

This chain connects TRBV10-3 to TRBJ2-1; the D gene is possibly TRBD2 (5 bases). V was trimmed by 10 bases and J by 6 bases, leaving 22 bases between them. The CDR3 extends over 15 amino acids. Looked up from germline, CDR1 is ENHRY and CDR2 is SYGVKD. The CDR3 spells CASSEGSGSVNEQFF. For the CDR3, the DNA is TGTGCCAGTTCCGAGGGCTCCGGGTCCGTCAATGAGCAGTTCTTC.

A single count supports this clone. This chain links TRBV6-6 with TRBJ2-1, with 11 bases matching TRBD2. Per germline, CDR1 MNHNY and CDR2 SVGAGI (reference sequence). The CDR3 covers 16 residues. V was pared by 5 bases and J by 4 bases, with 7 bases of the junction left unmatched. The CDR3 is CASSPTTSGTYNEQFF. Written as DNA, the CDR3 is TGTGCCAGCAGTCCCACGACTAGCGGGACTTACAATGAGCAGTTCTTC.